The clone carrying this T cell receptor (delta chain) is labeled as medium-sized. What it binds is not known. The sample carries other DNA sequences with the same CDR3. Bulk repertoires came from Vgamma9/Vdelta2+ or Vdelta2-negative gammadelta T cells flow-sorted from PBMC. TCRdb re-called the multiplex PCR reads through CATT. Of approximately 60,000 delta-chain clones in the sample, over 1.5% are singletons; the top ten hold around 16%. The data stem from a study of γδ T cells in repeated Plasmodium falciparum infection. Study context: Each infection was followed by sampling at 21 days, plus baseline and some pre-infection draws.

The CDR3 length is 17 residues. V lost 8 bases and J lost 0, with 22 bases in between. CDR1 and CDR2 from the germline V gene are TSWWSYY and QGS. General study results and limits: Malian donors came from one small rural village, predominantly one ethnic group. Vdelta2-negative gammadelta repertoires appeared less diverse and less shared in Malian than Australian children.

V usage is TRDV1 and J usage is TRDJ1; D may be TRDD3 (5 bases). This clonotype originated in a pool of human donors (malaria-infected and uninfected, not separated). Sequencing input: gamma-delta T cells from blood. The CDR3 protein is CALLPSGGPEYTDKLIF. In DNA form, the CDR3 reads TGTGCTCTTTTACCGAGCGGGGGTCCAGAGTACACCGATAAACTCATCTTT.